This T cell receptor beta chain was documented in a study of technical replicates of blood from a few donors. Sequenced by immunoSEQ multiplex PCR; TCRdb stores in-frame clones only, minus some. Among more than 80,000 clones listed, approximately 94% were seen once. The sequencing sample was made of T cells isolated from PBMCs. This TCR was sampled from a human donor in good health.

The chain's CDR3 is CASGLGTSEVDTQYF. CDR3 nucleotides: TGTGCTAGTGGTCTCGGGACTAGCGAGGTAGATACGCAGTATTTT. This chain connects TRBV12-5 to TRBJ2-3; 10 nucleotides match TRBD2. The ends lost 5 bases at V and 5 bases at J; junction bases unmatched: 7. The CDR3 sequence is 15 residues long. Germline loops: CDR1 LGHNT, CDR2 FRNRAP.